This T cell receptor (beta chain) emerged from a study of T cells expressing NK-cell markers. TCRdb reprocessed the 5' RACE reads, with one entry per CDR3 protein and no DNA. Recorded here are 500,000 to 600,000 distinct CDR3 sequences; the top ten clones represent 3% to 4.5%. CDR3 length: 15 amino acids. Germline assignment: CDR1 SQVTM and CDR2 ANQGSEA. Sequencing was performed on blood T cells: a sorted CD56 or NKG2C T cell subset, CD4+ or CD8+ T cells, or bulk PBMC T cells (not recorded which). The V gene is TRBV29-1, the J gene TRBJ2-7; TCRdb names TRBD2, which stays unverified in the absence of DNA. The receptor was isolated from a man aged 18 to 29 in good health. The CDR3 spells CSVEEPSGSINEQYF.